This T cell receptor beta chain was obtained from a study of blood T cell repertoires in COVID-19. Participants were placed into cohorts based on the clinical history they reported. The V gene end was trimmed by 6 bases and the J gene end by 6 bases; junction bases not matched to a gene: 3. This CDR3 is 13 amino acids long. Germline-derived CDR1 and CDR2 are MDHEN and SYDVKM. How the authors handled the data: Estimated nucleated cell counts came from reference gene primer amplification. Profiled with immunoSEQ multiplex PCR; TCRdb holds only in-frame clones, not every one. The V and J calls and clone size were taken over from that table, and D and trimming were inferred from the DNA. Of hundreds of thousands of clones in the sample, 89% were seen once. In regard to this clone: The sample carries other DNA sequences with the same CDR3.

The sample was PBMCs or T cells enriched from blood (not recorded which). This rearrangement joins TRBV28 to TRBJ1-5; 9 bases fit TRBD1. The sequence was collected from a woman in her forties or fifties who had been exposed to COVID-19. The CDR3 nucleotides read TGTGCCAGCAGAACAGGGGGCGGTCAGCCCCAGCATTTT. This translates into CASRTGGGQPQHF.